These 18 T cell receptor beta chains originate from one sample sequenced in a study of blood T cell repertoires in COVID-19. Sequencing was performed with immunoSEQ multiplex PCR; in TCRdb, only in-frame clones are kept and a portion is missing. In the table there are some 180,000 clones, 90% of which are singletons. The sample comprised peripheral blood. The receptors come from a man over 45 with acute or convalescent COVID-19.

The chain combines TRBV2 with TRBJ1-5, with a weak D call TRBD1 (5 bases). This CDR3 spans 15 amino acids. Looked up from germline, CDR1 is SNHLY and CDR2 is FYNNEI. Trimming removed 4 bases from V and 2 bases from J, with 12 bases in between. CDR3 coding DNA: TGTGCCAGCAGTGTCGGGGGGATGGGCAATCAGCCCCAGCATTTT. Translation gives CASSVGGMGNQPQHF. Together with reference TRBV2 and TRBJ1-5, the CDR3 gives the full variable domain: EPEVTQTPSHQVTQMGQEVILRCVPISNHLYFYWYRQILGQKVEFLVSFYNNEISEKSEIFDDQFSVERPDGSNFTLKIRSTKLEDSAMYFCASSVGGMGNQPQHFGDGTRLSIL.

The rearrangement joins TRBV9 to TRBJ1-2, with 7 bases identical to TRBD1. Germline V gives CDR1 SGDLS, CDR2 YYNGEE. The CDR3 covers 13 residues. J was trimmed by 8 bases and V by 0 bases; bases with no gene match: 4. DNA for the CDR3: TGTGCCAGCAGCGTAGGAGGGGGCGGCGGCTACACCTTC. Encoded protein: CASSVGGGGGYTF. The variable domain in full, completed from reference TRBV9 and TRBJ1-2, reads DSGVTQTPKHLITATGQRVTLRCSPRSGDLSVYWYQQSLDQGLQFLIQYYNGEERAKGNILERFSAQQFPDLHSELNLSSLELGDSALYFCASSVGGGGGYTFGSGTRLTVV.

The chain joins TRBV3-1 (or the pseudogene TRBV3-2) to TRBJ2-2; 8 bases agree with TRBD2. Germline V gene lookup returns CDR1 LGHDT and CDR2 YNNKEL (reference sequence). The CDR3 is 16 residues long. With V trimmed by 6 bases and J by 0 bases, 6 bases remained unmatched. CDR3 bases: TGTGCCAGCAGTCGAACTAGCGGTACGAACACCGGGGAGCTGTTTTTT. The encoded protein is CASSRTSGTNTGELFF.

This clone has a handful of counts. The chain employs TRBV28 and TRBJ2-1, with 11 bases lining up with TRBD2. V dropped 7 bases and J dropped 6; count of bases not matched to a gene: 8. CDR3 size: 15 residues. From germline, CDR1 is MDHEN and CDR2 SYDVKM. CDR3 sequence reads: CASTALAGGVNEQFF. CDR3 bases: TGTGCCAGCACGGCCTTAGCGGGAGGGGTCAATGAGCAGTTCTTC.

This clone was seen just once. The rearrangement joins TRBV27 to TRBJ2-1; 8 nucleotides agree with TRBD2. The V and J ends lost 6 bases and 10 bases, in that order; junction bases with no gene match: 14. The germline CDR1 and CDR2 sequences are MNHEY and SMNVEV (reference sequence). The CDR3 has 15 amino acids. The CDR3 reads CASSPLSGGLWEQFF. For the CDR3, the DNA is TGTGCCAGCAGCCCCTTGAGCGGGGGTCTCTGGGAGCAGTTCTTC.

This chain joins TRBV11-2 and TRBJ1-3; possible D gene TRBD1, 5 bases. V was shortened by 3 bases and J by 0 bases, with 9 bases between the two germline ends. This CDR3 contains 15 residues. In germline, CDR1 is SGHAT, CDR2 FQNNGV. Here the CDR3 reads CASSFRDYSGNTIYF. In DNA, the CDR3 is TGTGCCAGCAGCTTCAGGGACTACTCTGGAAACACCATATATTTT. Full variable domain (remainder filled in from reference TRBV11-2 and TRBJ1-3): EAGVAQSPRYKIIEKRQSVAFWCNPISGHATLYWYQQILGQGPKLLIQFQNNGVVDDSQLPKDRFSAERLKGVDSTLKIQPAKLEDSAVYLCASSFRDYSGNTIYFGEGSWLTVV.

The chain couples TRBV28 to TRBJ2-4; 9 bases map to TRBD1. From germline, CDR1 is MDHEN and CDR2 SYDVKM. The CDR3 covers 21 residues. The V gene end was trimmed by 6 bases and the J gene end by 3 bases; junction bases not matched to a gene: 24. CDR3 sequence: CASRPLTNRGLASVGKNIQYF. CDR3 DNA sequence: TGTGCCAGCAGGCCCCTCACCAACAGGGGGCTGGCTAGTGTTGGCAAAAACATTCAGTACTTC.

The rearrangement links TRBV5-4 to TRBJ2-7, with 8 nucleotides matching TRBD2. Germline V gives CDR1 SGHNT, CDR2 YYREEE (reference sequence). The length of the CDR3 is 15 residues. V was pared by 0 bases and J by 7 bases, with 9 bases of the junction left unmatched. CDR3 in DNA: TGTGCCAGCAGCTTGGCAATGACTAGCGCTACGGAGCAGTACTTC. It is translated as CASSLAMTSATEQYF.

This clone was detected once. This rearrangement joins TRBV27 to TRBJ2-1; a possible D gene is TRBD2 (6 bases). CDR3 length equals 15 residues. Germline V gene sequence: CDR1 MNHEY, CDR2 SMNVEV (reference sequence). With 0 bases removed from V and 3 bases from J, the gap between germline ends came to 9 bases. CDR3 residues: CASSLSSGVYNEQFF. As DNA, the CDR3 is TGTGCCAGCAGTTTATCATCGGGAGTCTACAATGAGCAGTTCTTC.

Points on this clone: Other DNA sequences from this sample encode an identical CDR3 as well. J is TRBJ1-1 and V is TRBV29-1, with D perhaps matching TRBD1 (6 bases). V lost 1 base, J lost 1 base, and 7 bases lay in between. The CDR3 is made up of 13 amino acids. The germline CDR1 and CDR2 sequences are SQVTM and ANQGSEA. CDR3 nucleotides: TGCAGCGTTGAAGGGACAGCGAACACTGAAGCTTTCTTT. Its protein is CSVEGTANTEAFF.

The chain joins TRBV5-1 to TRBJ2-3, with a tentative D call TRBD1 (6 bases). This CDR3 is built from 14 residues. Germline loops: CDR1 SGHRS, CDR2 YFSETQ. Trimming pared 2 bases from V and 2 bases from J, leaving 9 bases between. For the CDR3, the DNA is TGCGCCAGCAGCTTAGACAGGACCACAGATACGCAGTATTTT. It translates to CASSLDRTTDTQYF.

Points on this clone: Other DNA sequences in this specimen translate into the identical CDR3. The chain recombines TRBV12-3 or TRBV12-4 with TRBJ1-1; no clear D. The V gene lost 1 base and the J gene lost 3 bases, with 6 bases spanning the gap. The CDR3 has 13 amino acids. The chain's CDR3 is CASSLGGDTEAFF. As DNA, the CDR3 is TGTGCCAGCAGTTTAGGGGGAGACACTGAAGCTTTCTTT.

The chain is built from TRBV7-2 and TRBJ2-7; TRBD1 agrees at 11 bases. CDR3 length equals 15 residues. CDR1 SGHTA and CDR2 FQGNSA come from the germline V gene. Trimming cost V 5 bases and J 2 bases; bases outside gene matches: 5. This CDR3 reads CASSPRDRGTYEQYV. The CDR3 nucleotides read TGTGCCAGCAGCCCTCGGGACAGGGGGACCTACGAGCAGTACGTC.

The genes are TRBV18 and TRBJ2-7, with 12 bases that match TRBD2. Germline CDR1 reads KGHSH; CDR2 reads LQKENI. This CDR3 is built from 18 residues. J was trimmed by 2 bases and V by 1 base; bases with no gene match: 9. CDR3 region: CASSPLRLAGASPYEQYF. The CDR3 DNA follows: TGTGCCAGCTCACCACTTAGACTAGCGGGAGCTTCCCCCTACGAGCAGTACTTC.

About this clone itself: Additional DNA sequences in this sample encode the identical CDR3. This chain uses TRBV18 with TRBJ1-5; the match to TRBD1 covers 7 bases. The germline CDR1 and CDR2 sequences are KGHSH and LQKENI. The CDR3 contains 13 residues. V lost 6 bases, J lost 5 bases, and 4 bases stayed unmatched. CDR3 region: CASSPGTDQPQHF. CDR3 bases: TGTGCCAGCTCCCCAGGGACAGATCAGCCCCAGCATTTT.

This clone was seen a handful of times. The CDR3, as DNA: TGTGCCAGCAGTAACGGCAGGGCCGCAAAACTGTTTTTT. Translating gives CASSNGRAAKLFF. This chain joins TRBV5-6 and TRBJ1-4, with D possibly matching TRBD1 (5 bases). The V and J ends lost 5 bases and 10 bases respectively, with 15 bases between them. The germline CDR1 and CDR2 sequences are SGHDT and YYEEEE. This CDR3 spans 13 amino acids.

The chain employs TRBV9 and TRBJ2-1, with 7 bases identical to TRBD1. This CDR3 spans 15 amino acids. Germline V lookup: CDR1 SGDLS, CDR2 YYNGEE. The trim removed 0 bases at V and 8 bases at J, leaving 8 bases unmatched. In nucleotides, the CDR3 is TGTGCCAGCAGCGTAGCCGGACAGGACGTCGATGAGCAGTTCTTC. This gives the protein CASSVAGQDVDEQFF.

The V call is TRBV5-3, the J call TRBJ2-2; no clear D gene. TRBV5-3 is sorted into the ORF group, with uncertain function. The CDR3 extends over 12 amino acids. V was clipped by 3 bases and J by 5 bases, with 5 bases between them. The CDR3 spells CARSCVTGELFF. The DNA of the CDR3 is TGTGCCAGAAGCTGCGTGACCGGGGAGCTGTTTTTT.